The text below deals with one T cell receptor beta chain. The antigen remains undetermined. The entry originates in a study of T cells after yellow fever vaccination. Broader study findings: Clonotypes appearing in both CD4 and CD8 compartments existed, and their share was small. The study re-detected most primary-vaccination clones after the booster (approximately 96% CD4, roughly 90% CD8).

The germline V and J ends were trimmed by 3 bases and 0 bases, with 3 bases remaining between them. The CDR3 is 12 residues long. Germline loops: CDR1 DFQATT, CDR2 SNEGSKA (reference sequence). MiXCR, run by TCRdb on the 5' RACE reads, gives a single entry per CDR3 protein. Altogether 400,000 to 650,000 distinct CDR3 sequences are present, roughly a fifth being singletons, with the ten largest covering roughly a sixth. The origin of this receptor is a young man who received the YFV17D yellow fever vaccine. The material was PBMCs, obtained roughly 20 days after the first yellow fever vaccination. The chain recombines TRBV20-1 with TRBJ1-3; no clear D. CDR3 region: CSARHSGNTIYF. Written as DNA, the CDR3 is TGCAGTGCTAGGCACTCTGGAAACACCATATATTTT.